This entry lists 7 T cell receptor beta chains sequenced from one sample in a study of cytomegalovirus exposure and HLA in healthy donors (dated by TCRdb to about 2017). Library preparation used the immunoSEQ multiplex PCR assay. A mixture of 60 forward primers for TCR Vbeta segments and 13 reverse primers for TCR Jbeta segments was used in the multiplex PCR. TCRdb holds this immuneACCESS table with in-frame rearrangements only. Some clones are missing; in checked studies, unresolved V genes explain under half, and the rest has no known cause. Counted in this sample were 130,000 or so clones; more than 60% of them appeared once. The ten top clones hold over 2% of the sample. Sequenced material: PBMCs. These receptors were taken from a woman aged 40-49 years in good health and CMV-seropositive.

This chain uses TRBV7-3 with TRBJ2-2, with D tentatively TRBD1 (6 bases). The CDR3 length is 21 residues. V gave up 4 bases and J gave up 4 bases, with 31 bases separating them. Per the germline V gene, CDR1 is SGHTA and CDR2 is FQGTGA. CDR3 residues: CASSSLTSPRGHRVSTGELFF. The CDR3 DNA sequence: TGTGCCAGCAGCTCCCTTACGAGCCCCCGGGGACACAGGGTTAGCACCGGGGAGCTGTTTTTT.

The gene calls are TRBV28 and TRBJ1-4; TRBD1 is a possible D gene (6 bases). V gave up 2 bases and J gave up 5 bases, with 12 bases separating them. Germline lookup yields CDR1 MDHEN and CDR2 SYDVKM. The CDR3 has 15 amino acids. CDR3 region: CASSLGGARNEKLFF. The CDR3 nucleotides read TGTGCCAGCAGTTTAGGGGGGGCGAGGAATGAAAAACTGTTTTTT. Using reference TRBV28 and TRBJ1-4 for the parts outside the CDR3, the full variable domain is DVKVTQSSRYLVKRTGEKVFLECVQDMDHENMFWYRQDPGLGLRLIYFSYDVKMKEKGDIPEGYSVSREKKERFSLILESASTNQTSMYLCASSLGGARNEKLFFGSGTQLSVL.

The rearrangement uses TRBV5-6 and TRBJ1-2; D perhaps matches TRBD1 (5 bases). There are 13 residues in the CDR3. The V gene's germline CDR1 is SGHDT and CDR2 YYEEEE. Trimming removed 0 bases at V and 8 bases at J, with 11 bases between. This CDR3 is CASSLGQGSGYTF. The CDR3 region has the DNA TGTGCCAGCAGCTTGGGGCAGGGCAGCGGCTACACCTTC.

J is TRBJ1-6 and V is TRBV27; D uncertain. The CDR3 is 14 amino acids. The ends were cut back, 3 bases at V and 7 bases at J, with 10 bases in the middle. Germline V lookup: CDR1 MNHEY, CDR2 SMNVEV (reference sequence). The CDR3 nucleotides are TGTGCCAGCAGTTTGGGCAGGTTGAATTCACCCCTCCACTTT. Encoded protein: CASSLGRLNSPLHF.

The chain uses TRBV4-2 and TRBJ2-7; the D gene is possibly TRBD2 (5 bases). This CDR3 has 16 residues. Germline V gene lookup returns CDR1 LGHNA and CDR2 YNFKEQ. V was pared by 1 base and J by 2 bases, with 15 bases between. The CDR3 protein is CASSQALASSPYEQYF. The CDR3 region has the DNA TGTGCCAGCAGCCAAGCGCTTGCCTCTAGCCCCTACGAGCAGTACTTC.

The chain joins TRBV6-6 to TRBJ1-1; 7 bases map to TRBD1. Trimming removed 4 bases from V and 5 bases from J; junction bases left unmatched: 1. This CDR3 spans 12 amino acids. The germline CDR1 and CDR2 sequences are MNHNY and SVGAGI (reference sequence). The DNA of the CDR3 is TGTGCCAGCAGTTTCAGGGGGACTGAAGCTTTCTTT. Translating gives CASSFRGTEAFF.

This clone was seen more than once but under ten times. V usage is TRBV5-6 and J usage is TRBJ2-7; 7 nucleotides align to TRBD1. CDR1 is SGHDT and CDR2 is YYEEEE in the germline V gene. The CDR3 totals 15 residues. The V and J ends lost 1 base and 5 bases, in that order; junction bases with no gene match: 9. The CDR3 nucleotides read TGTGCCAGCAGCTTGCCCGGACAGGAAAGGGACGAGCAGTACTTC. It encodes CASSLPGQERDEQYF.